The entry that follows covers one T cell receptor (beta chain) sequence. No antigen is known for it. The sort gate was single viable CD3+CD4+CD8-CD45RO+ cells for memory CD4+ T cells. Serostatus was set by detecting CMV pp150, pp28, p38, p52 IgG. CD4+ T cells were isolated by positive magnetic selection. Only in-frame clones appear in the TCRdb table, and some are missing; sequencing was by immunoSEQ multiplex PCR. The sample holds about 44,000 clones, 76% seen once. These data are taken from a study of memory CD4+ T cells and cytomegalovirus serostatus. Study-wide results and caveats: Of more than 150 reported CMV TCRbeta sequences, under 70 were found in memory CD4+ repertoires. CMV serostatus prediction reached median AUC approximately 0.96, or 0.89 with US-trained model.

V gave up 1 base and J gave up 11 bases, with 17 bases separating them. The CDR3 length is 14 residues. From germline, CDR1 is SNHLY and CDR2 FYNNEI. The chain links TRBV2 to TRBJ1-1; tentatively, D is TRBD1 (5 bases). This clonotype was obtained from an adult in good health and CMV-seronegative. Sequencing used memory CD4+ T cells from blood. Written as DNA, the CDR3 is TGTGCCAGCAGTGAAGACCAGCTGGGGGTTGTCGCTTTCTTT. It specifies CASSEDQLGVVAFF.